A selection of T cell receptor beta chains follows, all from one sample in a study of T-cell memory formation after mild COVID-19. TCRdb independently ran MiXCR on the 5' RACE reads; one entry per CDR3 protein. The sample consists of about 400,000 distinct CDR3 sequences, around 22% of them appearing once. Input material: PBMCs or a T cell subset sorted from them (not recorded which). These receptors all stem from an adult woman who had mild COVID-19 (a few samples of this study predate the infection). Cell type and time point are not known. The CDR3 runs from the conserved cysteine through the conserved F or W. The D gene is left open where the match is weak. Expanded clones are given a class, and other clones once, few, many or no size at all.

V gene	D gene	clone size	J gene	CDR3 protein	CDR3 DNA
TRBV6-2/TRBV6-3	NA	NA	TRBJ1-1	CASSYGYTEAFF	TGTGCCAGCAGTTACGGTTACACTGAAGCTTTCTTT
TRBV27	TRBD1	few	TRBJ2-1	CASSILQSGTGMNEQFF	TGTGCCAGCAGTATACTGCAATCCGGGACAGGTATGAATGAGCAGTTCTTC
TRBV12-3/TRBV12-4	TRBD2	few	TRBJ2-5	CASSSGGVGETQYF	TGTGCCAGCAGTAGCGGGGGGGTCGGAGAGACCCAGTACTTC
TRBV12-3/TRBV12-4	TRBD1	NA	TRBJ1-2	CASSRLATRTGSSYTF	TGTGCCAGCAGTCGCTTGGCAACACGGACAGGGTCGAGCTACACCTTC
TRBV10-1	TRBD2	few	TRBJ2-7	CASTKGLAGVPYEQYF	TGCGCCAGCACCAAAGGACTAGCGGGGGTCCCCTACGAGCAGTACTTC
TRBV18	TRBD1	NA	TRBJ2-7	CARSQGAPEQYF	TGTGCCAGGTCGCAGGGGGCGCCCGAGCAGTACTTC
TRBV7-6	TRBD2	NA	TRBJ2-3	CASSVLGLVGEDTQYF	TGTGCCAGCAGCGTTTTGGGACTAGTGGGAGAAGATACGCAGTATTTT
TRBV7-2	NA	NA	TRBJ2-2	CASSLVGYRANTGELFF	TGTGCCAGCAGCTTAGTCGGGTACAGGGCGAACACCGGGGAGCTGTTTTTT
TRBV7-2	NA	NA	TRBJ1-1	CASSNIQGGEAFF	TGTGCCAGCAGCAATATTCAGGGAGGTGAAGCTTTCTTT
TRBV9	NA	few	TRBJ1-2	CASRANYGYTF	TGTGCCAGCCGGGCTAACTATGGCTACACCTTC
TRBV7-9	TRBD2	NA	TRBJ2-1	CASSLVGTRTLHEQFF	TGTGCCAGCAGCTTAGTCGGGACTAGGACGTTGCATGAGCAGTTCTTC
TRBV6-2/TRBV6-3	TRBD1	NA	TRBJ2-7	CALGQSSYEQYF	TGTGCCTTGGGACAGTCCTCCTACGAGCAGTACTTC
TRBV19	TRBD1	NA	TRBJ1-5	CASQDRGNQPQHF	TGTGCCAGTCAGGACAGGGGTAATCAGCCCCAGCATTTT
TRBV18	NA	NA	TRBJ2-1	CASSPPIRRGRGPYNEQFF	TGTGCCAGCTCACCACCGATCCGGAGGGGACGCGGTCCCTACAATGAGCAGTTCTTC
TRBV6-5	TRBD2	NA	TRBJ2-7	CASSYEAGGTDEQYF	TGTGCCAGCAGTTACGAAGCGGGAGGGACGGACGAGCAGTACTTC
TRBV19	NA	NA	TRBJ2-1	CASSTLWGSSYNEQFF	TGTGCCAGTAGTACCTTATGGGGGAGCTCCTACAATGAGCAGTTCTTC
TRBV5-4	TRBD2	NA	TRBJ2-5	CASSFKLAGKETQYF	TGTGCCAGCAGCTTTAAACTAGCGGGGAAAGAGACCCAGTACTTC
TRBV12-3/TRBV12-4	TRBD1	few	TRBJ2-1	CASSHGTGYNEQFF	TGTGCCAGCAGTCACGGGACAGGTTACAATGAGCAGTTCTTC
TRBV25-1	NA	few	TRBJ1-4	CASSEREREGNEKLFF	TGTGCCAGCAGTGAACGAGAAAGGGAGGGAAATGAAAAACTGTTTTTT
TRBV7-9	NA	NA	TRBJ1-2	CASSLPPDNKVRGYTF	TGTGCCAGCAGCTTACCCCCAGATAATAAGGTGCGGGGCTACACCTTC
TRBV4-1	NA	NA	TRBJ1-1	CASSFRLIGGTEAFF	TGCGCCAGCAGCTTCCGACTGATTGGTGGCACTGAAGCTTTCTTT
TRBV27	TRBD2	few	TRBJ2-2	CASRKRLAGGPGELFF	TGTGCCAGCAGGAAACGACTAGCGGGGGGGCCCGGGGAGCTGTTTTTT
TRBV4-2	TRBD1	NA	TRBJ2-5	CASSLGTEVETQYF	TGTGCCAGCAGCCTCGGGACAGAGGTGGAGACCCAGTACTTC
TRBV7-2	NA	NA	TRBJ2-6	CASRLQGGSGANVLTF	TGTGCCAGCAGACTTCAAGGGGGATCTGGGGCCAACGTCCTGACTTTC
TRBV5-1	TRBD1	NA	TRBJ1-2	CASSTSTGGNYGYTF	TGCGCCAGCAGCACATCGACAGGGGGAAACTATGGCTACACCTTC
TRBV18	NA	NA	TRBJ2-7	CASSPERREQYF	TGTGCCAGCTCTCCGGAACGGCGGGAGCAGTACTTC
TRBV18	TRBD2	NA	TRBJ2-5	CASSRQASGGFQETQYF	TGTGCCAGCTCCCGTCAGGCTAGCGGGGGATTCCAAGAGACCCAGTACTTC
TRBV7-9	TRBD1	NA	TRBJ2-6	CASSLGDRVRGPGANVLTF	TGTGCCAGCAGCTTAGGGGACAGGGTCAGGGGCCCTGGGGCCAACGTCCTGACTTTC
TRBV15	NA	NA	TRBJ2-5	CATSRYLYQETQYF	TGTGCCACCAGCAGGTACTTGTACCAAGAGACCCAGTACTTC
TRBV5-1	NA	NA	TRBJ2-1	CASSWRPYNEQFF	TGCGCCAGCAGCTGGCGGCCATACAATGAGCAGTTCTTC
TRBV7-9	NA	few	TRBJ2-2	CASSSSENTGELFF	TGTGCCAGCAGCTCTTCGGAAAACACCGGGGAGCTGTTTTTT
TRBV5-1	TRBD2	NA	TRBJ2-5	CASSLGRTGLAGVETQYF	TGCGCCAGCAGCTTGGGGCGAACCGGACTAGCGGGGGTTGAGACCCAGTACTTC
TRBV5-4	NA	many	TRBJ1-1	CASSVTTGGPNTEAFF	TGTGCCAGCAGCGTAACAACAGGCGGACCAAACACTGAAGCTTTCTTT